Below, 5 T cell receptor beta chains from the same sample are listed, as sequenced in a study of cytomegalovirus exposure and HLA in healthy donors. The study ran its PCR with 60 Vbeta and 13 Jbeta primers. Repertoires were generated with immunoSEQ multiplex PCR, while TCRdb's copy carries only in-frame clones and drops some. This table holds roughly 160,000 clones, approximately 80% found once. The specimen was PBMCs. The receptors shown here come from a man aged 45-65 years in good health and CMV-seropositive.

This chain links TRBV21-1 with TRBJ2-2; the D segment call TRBD1 is taken from the table without a DNA check. TRBV21-1 constitutes a pseudogene. This CDR3 contains 17 residues. The CDR3 DNA sequence: TGTGCCAGCAGCAAAGTTGGACAGGAGACGAACACCGGGGAGCTGTTTTTT. Its protein product is CASSKVGQETNTGELFF.

This clone appeared a few times. The chain links TRBV4-1 to TRBJ1-5; 8 bases align to TRBD1. With 3 bases clipped from V and 2 bases from J, the junction kept 6 bases outside the gene matches. The germline V gene encodes CDR1 MGHRA and CDR2 YSYEKL. There are 16 residues in the CDR3. This chain's CDR3 is CASSHPPGGGNQPQHF. DNA of the CDR3: TGCGCCAGCAGCCACCCCCCAGGGGGCGGCAATCAGCCCCAGCATTTT.

The gene calls are TRBV2 and TRBJ2-7; D may be TRBD1 (5 bases). Germline loops: CDR1 SNHLY, CDR2 FYNNEI. The CDR3 consists of 17 residues. V lost 7 bases, J lost 4 bases, and 26 bases lay in between. For the CDR3, the DNA is TGTGCCAGCAACTACCGTGCCTTCTGGGGCCGGTCGTACGAGCAGTACTTC. This codes for CASNYRAFWGRSYEQYF.

CDR3 amino acids: CASSLSLKGANTIYF. The CDR3 coding sequence is TGTGCCAGCAGTTTATCCCTTAAGGGGGCAAACACCATATATTTT. The rearrangement joins TRBV28 to TRBJ1-3, with 7 bases fitting TRBD1. Germline V lookup: CDR1 MDHEN, CDR2 SYDVKM. CDR3 size: 15 residues. Unmatched junction bases numbered 6, after V lost 1 base and J lost 6 bases.

On this clone: As the CDR3 is not closed by the conserved phenylalanine or tryptophan, this likely results from a read error. The chain has TRBV4-3 and TRBJ1-2, with TRBD1 identical over 8 bases. Germline values: CDR1 LGHNA, CDR2 YSLEER. This CDR3 region has 16 residues. The ends lost 1 base at V and 4 bases at J; junction bases unmatched: 8. The CDR3 region is CASSQVGTGEFYGYTI. DNA for the CDR3: TGCGCCAGCAGCCAAGTCGGGACAGGAGAATTCTATGGCTACACCATC.